The following is a T cell receptor beta chain sequence with its context. Its antigen has not been determined. It has no much larger one-base neighbor in the sample; base qualities were not kept. TCRbeta CDR3 regions were amplified from genomic DNA using the immunoSEQ Assay, a bias-controlled multiplex PCR. As for the original processing: Within the assay, amplification of reference gene primers was used to estimate how many nucleated cells each sample contained. Sequence reads were collapsed and filtered to measure the absolute abundance of every unique TCRbeta CDR3 rearrangement. Productive Simpson clonality was computed per sample as the square root of Simpson's diversity index over productive rearrangements. TCRdb's version of the immuneACCESS table is confined to in-frame rearrangements and falls short of the full clone set. An unresolved V gene accounts for under half of the shortfall where checked; the remainder is of unknown origin. V, J and clone size reflect that table, while D and trimming were determined from the DNA. This sample gives 400,000 to 450,000 clones in total; 86% of them show up just once. The ten most abundant clones make up over 1.1% of the sample.

This record belongs to a study of blood T cell repertoires in COVID-19 (dated by TCRdb to the early 2020s). With respect to the entire study: The collaborator samples originated in the United States, Italy and Spain and spanned the acute and convalescent phases of COVID-19. Nearly every sample came with metadata listing a de-identified subject ID, COVID-19 status, age in years and sex. The repertoires were made available in a free public database intended to serve as a resource for research on the immune response to SARS-CoV-2. Where available, HLA class I and class II types were taken from metadata supplied by the sample provider and were not determined by assay-based typing. Subjects who had been exposed to COVID-19, were actively infected with it, or had recovered from it provided the deeply sampled blood TCRbeta repertoires that made up the dataset. The prospective study material was composed of cDNA or gDNA derived from T cells, B-cell-depleted T cells, or PBMCs. Samples were obtained from the ongoing ImmuneRACE study (first 160 participants) and from 1,254 subjects provided by 6 global collaborators.

CDR1 and CDR2, looked up from the germline V gene, are MDHEN and SYDVKM. From V the trimming removes 6 bases and from J it removes 6 bases, while the gene matches leave 3 bases of the junction unaccounted for. The CDR3, from cysteine to phenylalanine, totals 14 residues. The kept DNA is CDR3 alone, 42 bases in frame from the first base. Results the study describes overall, beyond this receptor: The quantity of clinical and demographic metadata differed by source and by participant and was supplied without curation.

The collaborating institutions used their own protocols to collect whole blood in K2EDTA tubes. For TCRbeta analysis, collaborator samples were shipped as frozen whole blood, as isolated PBMCs, or as DNA extracted from either sample type. The chain is encoded by TRBV28 joined to TRBJ2-4, with 12 bases matching TRBD2. This receptor was obtained from a woman between 25 and 40 years old with active or convalescent COVID-19. The source material was peripheral blood. CDR3 region: CASSEGLAGNIQYF. The DNA reads as follows: TGTGCCAGCAGCGAGGGACTAGCGGGAAACATTCAGTACTTC.